These T cell receptor beta chains were read from a single sample in a study of T cell repertoires in cytomegalovirus infection. TCRdb re-called the reads with MiXCR, one entry per CDR3 protein. The data hold about 700,000 distinct CDR3 sequences, with around 32% observed a single time. Their antigens remain unidentified. Source: cultured PBMCs, taken from culture after CMV antigen stimulation. The receptors originated from a human donor in good health (CMV status not recorded). Some clones in this sample may be carry-over from other donors' samples. Both conserved end residues are part of each CDR3. The D gene is left open where the match is weak. Size is stated for part of the rows, as once, few or many counts, or as a class when the clone is expanded.

v_gene	abundance	j_gene	d_gene	CDR3nt	CDR3aa
TRBV4-3	-	TRBJ1-1	-	TGCGCCAGCAGCCAAGAGGGTCAGGCGGGCACTGAAGCTTTCTTT	CASSQEGQAGTEAFF
TRBV7-8	many	TRBJ2-7	-	TGTGCCAGCAGCCCCTCCGGACTTTTACATTACGAGCAGTACTTC	CASSPSGLLHYEQYF
TRBV7-6	few	TRBJ2-5	TRBD1	TGTGCCAGCAGCTCCGCGGACAGGTCGGAGGCAAGAACCCAGTACTTC	CASSSADRSEARTQYF
TRBV7-2	many	TRBJ2-7	TRBD1	TGTGCCAGCAGCCCAGACAGGGTTTCCTACGAGCAGTACTTC	CASSPDRVSYEQYF
TRBV6-1	few	TRBJ2-7	-	TGTGCCAGCAGTGAATCTAGGGGTCATTACGAGCAGTACTTC	CASSESRGHYEQYF
TRBV27	few	TRBJ1-2	-	TGTGCCAGCAGCCCCGCGGGGGCACACGACCGGGGCTACACCTTC	CASSPAGAHDRGYTF
TRBV28	few	TRBJ1-4	-	TGTGCCAGCAGTTTATCGGTCCAGGGGTCCGAAAAACTGTTTTTT	CASSLSVQGSEKLFF
TRBV7-2	many	TRBJ2-3	TRBD2	TGTGCCAGCAGCTTGAAATCTAGCGGGGGGCACACAGATACGCAGTATTTT	CASSLKSSGGHTDTQYF
TRBV2	-	TRBJ2-7	TRBD2	TGTGCCAGCAGTGACCCACTAGCGGGAGGATACGAGCAGTACTTC	CASSDPLAGGYEQYF
TRBV5-4	-	TRBJ2-7	TRBD2	TGTGCCAGCAGCCCGGAGTCTAGCGGGGGACCCCTCAAGCAGTACTTC	CASSPESSGGPLKQYF
TRBV7-6	few	TRBJ2-1	TRBD2	TGTGCCAGCAGCTTATCGGCGGGAGGGAACTACAATGAGCAGTTCTTC	CASSLSAGGNYNEQFF
TRBV10-3	few	TRBJ2-1	TRBD2	TGTGCCATCAGTGACAGCGGGGGTGGGGATGAGCAGTTCTTC	CAISDSGGGDEQFF
TRBV7-8	-	TRBJ2-5	TRBD1	TGTGCCAGCAGCTTGGGCCGGGACAGACAAGAGACCCAGTACTTC	CASSLGRDRQETQYF
TRBV5-1	-	TRBJ2-2	-	TGCGCCAGCAGCACAGACCCCGGGGAGCTGTTTTTT	CASSTDPGELFF
TRBV7-8	-	TRBJ2-3	-	TGTGCCAGCAGCTCGCCGGGACGCCTAACAGATACGCAGTATTTT	CASSSPGRLTDTQYF
TRBV6-2/TRBV6-3	-	TRBJ1-1	-	TGTGCCAGCAGTTACTCGGCCACAGGGAACACTGAAGCTTTCTTT	CASSYSATGNTEAFF
TRBV11-1	-	TRBJ2-3	TRBD2	TGTGCCAGCAGCCAGCTAGCGGGGGGCCGCACAGATACGCAGTATTTT	CASSQLAGGRTDTQYF
TRBV10-2	once	TRBJ2-7	TRBD2	TGCGCCAGCAGGGGCGGGAGGGAATACTACGAGCAGTACTTC	CASRGGREYYEQYF
TRBV3-1	-	TRBJ1-1	-	TGTGCCAGCAGCCAAGGCCCAGGTGAAGCTTTCTTT	CASSQGPGEAFF
TRBV4-3	-	TRBJ2-7	-	TGCGCCAGCAGCCAAGACCCCTTGGGCAGTTACGAGCAGTACTTC	CASSQDPLGSYEQYF
TRBV20-1	few	TRBJ2-5	TRBD2	TGCAGTGCTAGGGTGGGACTAGCGGGCCAAGAGACCCAGTACTTC	CSARVGLAGQETQYF
TRBV20-1	-	TRBJ2-4	-	TGCAGTGCACCGAAGGGTACAAACATTCAGTACTTC	CSAPKGTNIQYF
TRBV4-1	-	TRBJ2-1	TRBD2	TGCGCCAGCAGCCACGCGCGGGAGGGTGTCGATGAGCAGTTCTTC	CASSHAREGVDEQFF
TRBV20-1	few	TRBJ1-1	-	TGCAGTGCTAGTGGTGGACGGGGGAACACTGAAGCTTTCTTT	CSASGGRGNTEAFF
TRBV7-2	many	TRBJ1-1	TRBD1	TGTGCCAGCAGCTTAGTAGGGGGGCAGGGGGTTGAAGCTTTCTTT	CASSLVGGQGVEAFF
TRBV11-2	-	TRBJ1-2	-	TGTGCCAGCAGCTTAGATCCGACTAACTATGGCTACACCTTC	CASSLDPTNYGYTF
TRBV7-6	few	TRBJ2-3	-	TGTGCCAGCAGCCCTCATCCGACCCTGAGCACAGATACGCAGTATTTT	CASSPHPTLSTDTQYF
TRBV4-3	few	TRBJ2-2	-	TGCGCCAGCAGCCAAGAATTTTGGGGGACAACCGGGGAGCTGTTTTTT	CASSQEFWGTTGELFF
TRBV18	few	TRBJ2-5	TRBD2	TGTGCCAGCTCACTCCGGGGGGACGAAGAGACCCAGTACTTC	CASSLRGDEETQYF
TRBV11-2	-	TRBJ2-1	TRBD2	TGTGCCAGCAGCTTTTCCGGGGGGGACGGCACCCAGTTCTTC	CASSFSGGDGTQFF
TRBV6-1	few	TRBJ1-3	TRBD1	TGTGCCAGCAGTGAAGCGCTGGGACAGGCTGGAAACACCATATATTTT	CASSEALGQAGNTIYF
TRBV11-2	many	TRBJ2-1	TRBD2	TGTGCCAGCAGCGCCTCCAGGACTAGCGGACGATACAATGAGCAGTTCTTC	CASSASRTSGRYNEQFF
TRBV7-8	many	TRBJ2-1	TRBD2	TGTGCCAGCAGCCCCCCCCGACTAGCGCAGAACAATGAGCAGTTCTTC	CASSPPRLAQNNEQFF
TRBV7-6	-	TRBJ1-6	-	TGTGCCAGCAGCCCCTTCGGGGCGAAGGGACCCCTCCACTTT	CASSPFGAKGPLHF
TRBV7-2	many	TRBJ1-6	-	TGTGCCAGCAGCGAATATGGGGCCGCAAATTCACCCCTCCACTTT	CASSEYGAANSPLHF
TRBV4-1	few	TRBJ2-7	-	TGCGCCAGCAGCCAAGATCTCTACCCCTACGAGCAGTACTTC	CASSQDLYPYEQYF
TRBV6-2/TRBV6-3	few	TRBJ2-5	-	TGTGCCAGCAGTTACTCCCCAGAGACCCAGTACTTC	CASSYSPETQYF
TRBV7-8	few	TRBJ2-2	TRBD2	TGTGCCAGCAGCCGGACTAGCGGGATCCCCGGGGAGCTGTTTTTT	CASSRTSGIPGELFF
TRBV6-1	few	TRBJ2-5	-	TGTGCCAGCAGTGAAGCACCCGAGAGGGGAGGGGGGGAGACCCAGTACTTC	CASSEAPERGGGETQYF
TRBV12-3/TRBV12-4	-	TRBJ2-2	TRBD1	TGTGCCAGCAGTTCCGACAGGGCCCCAGCCGGGGAGCTGTTTTTT	CASSSDRAPAGELFF
TRBV27	few	TRBJ2-3	-	TGTGCCAGCAGTTTGGTGCACTATCGTGACCATACGCAGTATTTT	CASSLVHYRDHTQYF
TRBV7-9	few	TRBJ2-1	-	TGTGCCAGCAGCCCCGACGGTGCGGGACCTAACAATGAGCAGTTCTTC	CASSPDGAGPNNEQFF
TRBV25-1	-	TRBJ1-4	-	TGTGCCAGCTCCTCAAGGGGGTCGACTAATGAAAAACTGTTTTTT	CASSSRGSTNEKLFF
TRBV7-2	many	TRBJ2-5	-	TGTGCCAGCAGCTTAGAGCCGTACCAAGAGACCCAGTACTTC	CASSLEPYQETQYF
TRBV7-9	-	TRBJ1-1	TRBD1	TGTGCCAGCAGCCGCAATAGGGGACAGGGGCTTAACACTGAAGCTTTCTTT	CASSRNRGQGLNTEAFF
TRBV2	-	TRBJ2-5	-	TGTGCCGTCAAAGAGACCCAGTACTTC	CAVKETQYF
TRBV11-2	few	TRBJ2-3	TRBD2	TGTGCCAGCAGCCCTAGCGGGCTTCGTGGTTCCACAGATACGCAGTATTTT	CASSPSGLRGSTDTQYF